The clone carrying this T cell receptor (beta chain) was counted a few times. This sample is part of a study of Ad26.COV2.S vaccination and SARS-CoV-2 variants. Sequencing was performed with immunoSEQ multiplex PCR; in TCRdb, only in-frame clones are kept and a portion is missing. The repertoire includes about 460,000 clones, about 89% of them detected once, and 1.5% to 2% sits in the top ten. The sample's treatment: around 19 received Ad26.COV2.S at low or high dose, single or two shots; about 5 received placebo; per-sample allocation not given. Samples came from day 63 after the first vaccine or placebo injection. From germline, CDR1 is LNHDA and CDR2 SQIVND (reference sequence). Trimming took off 6 bases at V and 6 bases at J, with 23 bases between the two ends. The CDR3 runs 16 residues.

This sequence joins TRBV19 and TRBJ1-2, with D possibly being TRBD1 (5 bases). The input for sequencing was peripheral blood, taken in a trial of Ad26.COV2.S vaccine versus placebo. The clonotype comes from a person between 18 and 59 years old who received the Ad26.COV2.S COVID-19 vaccine or a placebo. CDR3 protein: CASSLIIVGRANGYTF. The CDR3 DNA reads as TGTGCCAGTAGCCTCATTATCGTAGGCAGGGCCAATGGCTACACCTTC.